Below, one T cell receptor (beta chain) is given with its context. The data are from a study of blood T cell repertoires in COVID-19. In the study overall: Samples came from the United States, Italy and Spain, spanning acute and convalescent COVID-19.

The CDR3 runs 15 residues. The V end was cut by 0 bases, the J end by 2 bases, with 10 bases between. CDR1 MNHEY and CDR2 SMNVEV come from the germline V gene (reference sequence). Per the original data handling: By means of reference gene primer amplification, nucleated cell counts were estimated. The table came from immunoSEQ multiplex PCR; TCRdb's copy has only in-frame clones and leaves some out. Clonal size and the V and J genes are those of that table, whereas D and trimming came from the DNA. The data contain 110,000 or so clones, about 84% of them seen just once; the ten biggest clones take up roughly 1.6%.

This rearrangement joins TRBV27 to TRBJ1-1, with D possibly TRBD1 on 5 matching bases. The specimen was peripheral blood. This clonotype originated in a man aged 50-59 years with acute or convalescent COVID-19. The CDR3 loop is CASSLSWGLNTEAFF. The CDR3 DNA reads as TGTGCCAGCAGTTTATCGTGGGGACTCAACACTGAAGCTTTCTTT.